The 3 T cell receptor beta chains given below trace back to one sample, sequenced in a study of OX40 agonist ivuxolimab in advanced cancers. The table came from immunoSEQ multiplex PCR; TCRdb's copy has only in-frame clones and leaves some out. Of some 5,500 clones in the sample, approximately 80% were seen once. The specimen comprised CD4+ or CD8+ T cells sorted from blood, sampled in a trial of the OX40 agonist ivuxolimab. The origin of the receptors is an adult with an advanced solid tumor such as melanoma, head and neck, liver or kidney cancer.

This chain uses TRBV19 with TRBJ1-1; D unclear. The CDR3 sequence is 16 residues long. The V end was cut by 1 base, the J end by 0 bases, with 12 bases between. Looked up from germline, CDR1 is LNHDA and CDR2 is SQIVND (reference sequence). In nucleotides, the CDR3 is TGTGCCAGTAGTATAGTTCGATTGGGCATGAACACTGAAGCTTTCTTT. It specifies CASSIVRLGMNTEAFF.

This sequence joins TRBV14 and TRBJ2-3; 9 bases agree with TRBD2. V was pared by 0 bases and J by 2 bases, with 6 bases of the junction left unmatched. The CDR3 spans 17 residues. Germline V gene sequence: CDR1 SGHDN, CDR2 FVKESK. CDR3 nucleotides: TGTGCCAGCAGCCAAGATCTCGCTAGCGGGGTCACAGATACGCAGTATTTT. This gives the protein CASSQDLASGVTDTQYF.

The chain has TRBV2 and TRBJ2-7; 9 nucleotides line up with TRBD1. The CDR3 has 14 residues. Germline CDR1 is SNHLY and CDR2 is FYNNEI. V lost 5 bases to trimming and J lost 5 bases; unmatched junction nucleotides: 7. The CDR3 spells CASSPGQGINEQYF. The CDR3 nucleotides are TGTGCCAGCAGTCCAGGACAGGGGATCAACGAGCAGTACTTC.